Listed here is a single TCR beta chain. The data belong to a study of technical replicates of blood from several donors. Generated by immunoSEQ multiplex PCR, the TCRdb table keeps only in-frame clones and is missing some. The table shows 80,000 or so clones, with 81% occurring only once. Deletions cut 0 bases from V and 2 bases from J, with 16 bases between. Germline loops: CDR1 SEHNR, CDR2 FQNEAQ (reference sequence). This CDR3 spans 17 amino acids. The source material was PBMCs. This clonotype originated in a human donor in good health. Some clones in this sample may be carry-over from other donors' samples. This rearrangement joins TRBV7-9 to TRBJ2-5, with a tentative D call TRBD2 (5 bases). CDR3 loop: CASSLAGERPEQETQYF. The CDR3, as DNA: TGTGCCAGCAGCTTAGCTGGAGAGCGGCCCGAACAAGAGACCCAGTACTTC.